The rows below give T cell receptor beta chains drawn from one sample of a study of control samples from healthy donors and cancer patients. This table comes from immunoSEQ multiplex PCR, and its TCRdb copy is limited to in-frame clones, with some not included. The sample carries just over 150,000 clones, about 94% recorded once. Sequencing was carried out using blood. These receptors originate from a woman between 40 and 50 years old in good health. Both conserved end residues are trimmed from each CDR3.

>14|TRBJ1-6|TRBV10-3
AISEPQGRYNSPLH
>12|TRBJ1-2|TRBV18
ASSPGTGSYGYT
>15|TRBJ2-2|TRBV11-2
ASSLRGAGGDTGELF
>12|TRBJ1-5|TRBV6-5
ASKGGGSNQPQH
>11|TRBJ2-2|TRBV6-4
ASSVGETGELF
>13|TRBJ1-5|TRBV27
ASSRDRGLDQPQH
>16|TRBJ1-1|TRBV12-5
ASGLPPPGRASNTEAF
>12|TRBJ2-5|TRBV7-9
ASSVRDYQETQY
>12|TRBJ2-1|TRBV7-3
ASSRTSGGNEQF
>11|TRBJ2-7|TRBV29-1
SVRTGGESEQY
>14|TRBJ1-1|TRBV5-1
ASSLAGFILNTEAF
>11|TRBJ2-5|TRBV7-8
ASSPRRIETQY
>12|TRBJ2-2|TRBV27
ASSSGGHTGELF
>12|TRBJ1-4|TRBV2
ASSERRWLAKLF
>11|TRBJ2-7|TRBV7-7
ASSKRTGGEQY
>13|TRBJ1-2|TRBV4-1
ASSQQGHQQYGYT
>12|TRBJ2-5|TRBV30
AWSTGQGVETQY
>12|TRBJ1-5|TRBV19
ASSISPSNQPQH
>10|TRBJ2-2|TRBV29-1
SVEGWRGELF
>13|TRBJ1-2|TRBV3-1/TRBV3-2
ASSQGSGWEHGYT
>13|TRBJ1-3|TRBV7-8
ASSLATGVGNTIY
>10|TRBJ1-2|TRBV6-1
ASSDPTGFPI
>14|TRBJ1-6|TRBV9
ASSVVADSYNSPLH
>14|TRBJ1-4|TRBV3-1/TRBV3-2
ASSHARDREGVGLF
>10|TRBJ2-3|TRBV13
ASSYGGDTQY
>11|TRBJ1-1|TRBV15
ATSRKTGIEAF
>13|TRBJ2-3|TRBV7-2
ASSSGRGRTDTQY
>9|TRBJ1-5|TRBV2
ASSYRGAQH
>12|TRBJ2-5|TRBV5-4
ASSLATGWETQY
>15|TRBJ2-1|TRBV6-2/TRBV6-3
ASSSWTSGGRYNEQF
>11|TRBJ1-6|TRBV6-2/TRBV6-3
ASSYSGSGTLH
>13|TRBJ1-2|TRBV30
AWRMTGTANYGYT
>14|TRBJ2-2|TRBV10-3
AISGQTRPNTGELF
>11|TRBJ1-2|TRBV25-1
ASSEGSSYGYT
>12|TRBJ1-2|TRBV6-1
ASSEGPDRDGYT
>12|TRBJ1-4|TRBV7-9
ASSLPRTVEKLF
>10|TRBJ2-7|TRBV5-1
ASSLESYEQY